What follows are 20 T cell receptor beta chains derived from one specimen sequenced in a study of T cell responses to AZD1222 COVID-19 vaccine. Sequencing was performed with immunoSEQ multiplex PCR; in TCRdb, only in-frame clones are kept and a portion is missing. The sample has roughly 100,000 clones; about nine tenths are singletons. Sequences were derived from peripheral blood, sampled on day 0 of AZD1222 vaccination. The receptors derive from an adult in good health.

This chain joins TRBV5-6 and TRBJ1-4, with a weak D call TRBD1 (6 bases). The germline V and J ends were trimmed by 6 bases and 8 bases, with 17 bases remaining between them. Germline values: CDR1 SGHDT, CDR2 YYEEEE. The CDR3 is 14 amino acids. The CDR3 here is CASTNGGALEKLFF. Here the CDR3 DNA reads TGTGCCAGCACCAATGGGGGCGCGTTAGAAAAACTGTTTTTT.

The chain links TRBV5-1 to TRBJ1-5; D uncertain. CDR3 length: 14 residues. Looked up from germline, CDR1 is SGHRS and CDR2 is YFSETQ. Trimming took 0 bases from V and 1 from J, leaving 5 bases between them. CDR3 region: CASSLDGSNQPQHF. CDR3 coding DNA: TGCGCCAGCAGCTTGGATGGGAGCAATCAGCCCCAGCATTTT.

The gene calls are TRBV15 and TRBJ1-5; D perhaps matches TRBD1 (6 bases). The germline CDR1 and CDR2 sequences are LNHNV and YYDKDF (reference sequence). The CDR3 extends over 15 amino acids. V was clipped by 3 bases and J by 9 bases, with 18 bases between them. The CDR3: CATSSRDTRARPQHF. Here the CDR3 DNA reads TGTGCCACCAGCAGCCGGGACACCAGGGCCCGGCCCCAGCATTTT.

The chain couples TRBV19 to TRBJ1-1, with D perhaps matching TRBD1 (5 bases). The CDR3 is made up of 14 amino acids. CDR1 is LNHDA, CDR2 SQIVND, per germline (reference sequence). V was pared by 5 bases and J by 4 bases, with 14 bases between. CDR3 region: CASSLAGGSTEAFF. The CDR3 nucleotides are TGTGCCAGTAGTCTCGCGGGGGGGAGCACTGAAGCTTTCTTT.

The gene calls are TRBV12-3 or TRBV12-4 and TRBJ2-7; 11 bases match TRBD1. The CDR3 loop spans 13 amino acids. The V gene end was trimmed by 6 bases and the J gene end by 7 bases; junction bases not matched to a gene: 5. This CDR3 is CASSRTGGGEQYF. CDR3 DNA sequence: TGTGCCAGCAGCCGGACAGGGGGCGGTGAGCAGTACTTC.

This chain connects TRBV5-5 to TRBJ1-2; D is possibly TRBD1 (5 bases). The CDR3 is 15 residues long. With 1 base removed from V and 3 bases from J, the gap between germline ends came to 13 bases. Germline V lookup: CDR1 SGHKS, CDR2 YYEKEE (reference sequence). CDR3 sequence (DNA): TGTGCCAGCAGCTTGAACGCAGGGAGGGACTATGGCTACACCTTC. This gives the protein CASSLNAGRDYGYTF.

The V call is TRBV19, the J call TRBJ1-1; weak D call: TRBD1 (5 bases). Germline CDR1 is LNHDA and CDR2 is SQIVND (reference sequence). This CDR3 has 17 residues. V was shortened by 1 base and J by 0 bases, with 15 bases between the two germline ends. For the CDR3, the DNA is TGTGCCAGTAGTATAGCCAAATACAGGATCATGAACACTGAAGCTTTCTTT. It codes for CASSIAKYRIMNTEAFF.

The chain combines TRBV4-1 with TRBJ2-6, with TRBD2 as a possible D gene (6 bases). Germline CDR1 is MGHRA and CDR2 is YSYEKL. This CDR3 spans 20 amino acids. Trimming took 4 bases from V and 0 from J, leaving 22 bases between them. The CDR3 loop is CASSPDLRLVASSGANVLTF. CDR3 sequence (DNA): TGCGCCAGCAGCCCAGACCTCAGACTAGTGGCAAGCTCTGGGGCCAACGTCCTGACTTTC.

The chain recombines TRBV5-1 with TRBJ2-2; D ambiguous. V shed 0 bases and J shed 1 base, with 4 bases lying between them. The CDR3 sequence is 14 residues long. Germline-derived CDR1 and CDR2 are SGHRS and YFSETQ. The CDR3 here is CASSLGVNTGELFF. The CDR3 nucleotides are TGCGCCAGCAGCTTGGGGGTGAACACCGGGGAGCTGTTTTTT.

The J gene is TRBJ1-2, the V gene TRBV5-1, with D possibly being TRBD1 (6 bases). The CDR3 has 16 amino acids. Trimming left V 3 bases short and J 0 bases short, with 15 bases between. CDR1 and CDR2 from the germline V gene are SGHRS and YFSETQ. This chain's CDR3 is CASSSYDRISNYGYTF. CDR3 coding DNA: TGCGCCAGCAGCTCGTACGACAGGATTTCTAACTATGGCTACACCTTC.

The CDR3 DNA sequence: TGTGCCAGCAGCCAAGATCGTTACACTGGAAACACCATATATTTT. This translates into CASSQDRYTGNTIYF. The genes are TRBV3-1 (or the pseudogene TRBV3-2) and TRBJ1-3; D is ambiguous. The V end lost 0 bases, the J end lost 2 bases, and 8 bases lay between the germline ends. The CDR3 is 15 residues long. The germline CDR1 and CDR2 sequences are LGHDT and YNNKEL (reference sequence).

This clone has only one observation. The chain couples TRBV11-1 to TRBJ1-2; 8 bases align to TRBD1. V lost 6 bases and J lost 1; bases outside the gene matches: 4. CDR3 length equals 14 residues. Germline V gene lookup returns CDR1 SGHAT and CDR2 FQDESV (reference sequence). CDR3 amino acids: CASSTDRGNYGYTF. DNA of the CDR3: TGTGCCAGCAGTACTGACAGGGGTAACTATGGCTACACCTTC.

This chain uses TRBV6-4 with TRBJ2-7, with D possibly being TRBD1 (6 bases). CDR1 and CDR2 (germline): MRHNA, SNTAGT. The CDR3 loop spans 13 amino acids. V lost 3 bases to trimming and J lost 7 bases, with 13 bases between them. The CDR3 is CASSEARGYEQYF. CDR3 coding DNA: TGTGCCAGCAGTGAGGCCAGGGGATATGAGCAGTACTTC.

The chain is built from TRBV7-9 and TRBJ2-3, with D perhaps TRBD1 or TRBD2 (5 bases each). This CDR3 is 19 amino acids long. The V and J ends lost 5 bases and 0 bases respectively, with 24 bases between them. Germline CDR1 SEHNR, CDR2 FQNEAQ (reference sequence). The CDR3 loop is CASSPRELVGRSSTDTQYF. The CDR3 DNA follows: TGTGCCAGCAGCCCCCGGGAACTAGTGGGGCGGAGTAGCACAGATACGCAGTATTTT.

This sequence joins TRBV12-3 or TRBV12-4 and TRBJ1-1, with D possibly matching TRBD1 (6 bases). The CDR3 is 12 amino acids. Trimming took off 6 bases at V and 11 bases at J, with 16 bases between the two ends. The CDR3 protein is CASRRLQGLAFF. CDR3 DNA sequence: TGTGCCAGCAGGCGCCTACAGGGTTTGGCTTTCTTT.

The chain has TRBV2 and TRBJ1-1; 8 bases are a match to TRBD1. Germline V CDR1 and CDR2: SNHLY, FYNNEI. The CDR3 spans 13 residues. The V segment lost 5 bases and the J segment 6 bases; nucleotides outside the gene matches: 5. This chain's CDR3 is CASSLGQEAEAFF. As DNA, the CDR3 is TGTGCCAGCAGTTTGGGACAGGAGGCTGAAGCTTTCTTT.

The chain carries TRBV6-2 or TRBV6-3 and TRBJ2-7; TRBD1 matches at 9 bases. The trim removed 6 bases at V and 4 bases at J, leaving 13 bases unmatched. The CDR3 spans 16 residues. CDR1 and CDR2 from the germline V gene are MNHEY and SVGEGT. This chain's CDR3 is CASSHTGGELQYEQYF. The CDR3 DNA follows: TGTGCCAGCAGCCACACAGGGGGCGAACTGCAATACGAGCAGTACTTC.

The genes are TRBV7-9 and TRBJ2-7; the D gene is possibly TRBD1 (9 bases). This CDR3 contains 17 residues. CDR1 and CDR2 (germline): SEHNR, FQNEAQ (reference sequence). Trimming took off 0 bases at V and 6 bases at J, with 21 bases between the two ends. In DNA, the CDR3 is TGTGCCAGCAGCTTAGCTTTAGCGGGGACAGGGAATGGCGAGCAGTACTTC. The encoded protein is CASSLALAGTGNGEQYF.

Note on this clone: The conserved phenylalanine or tryptophan normally closing the CDR3 is absent here, so this likely arose from a read error. The chain is built from TRBV6-1 and TRBJ1-6; 7 bases line up with TRBD1. The CDR3 sequence is 15 residues long. Germline V CDR1 and CDR2: MNHNS, SASEGT. V was pared by 3 bases and J by 11 bases, with 10 bases of the junction left unmatched. As DNA, the CDR3 is TGTGCCAGCAGTGAGGGAATCCCGGGACAGACACCCCTCCACCTT. This codes for CASSEGIPGQTPLHL.

The chain is built from TRBV9 and TRBJ2-1; D is possibly TRBD2 (6 bases). This CDR3 is 15 amino acids long. The V gene lost 3 bases and the J gene lost 6 bases, with 16 bases spanning the gap. CDR1 is SGDLS and CDR2 is YYNGEE in the germline V gene. CDR3 residues: CASSGGTDWVNEQFF. The CDR3 DNA reads TGTGCCAGCAGCGGCGGGACGGATTGGGTCAATGAGCAGTTCTTC.